This T cell receptor (beta chain) was sequenced for a study of identical twins' blood T cells. Study outcomes and limitations: Abundant TCRbeta CDR3s overlapped more between twins than with unrelated donors.

Germline CDR1 LNHDA, CDR2 SQIVND (reference sequence). Trimming stripped 4 bases from V and 2 bases from J, with 12 bases between. The CDR3 sequence is 14 residues long. This clonotype has more than one count but fewer than ten. Its specificity is unknown. One entry per CDR3 protein results from TCRdb running MiXCR on the 5' RACE reads. The sample shows 300,000 to 450,000 distinct CDR3 sequences, more than 25% of them seen only once. Sequences were obtained from PBMCs. The chain is built from TRBV19 and TRBJ2-7; TRBD1 might be the D (6 bases). The sequence was obtained from a woman aged 18 to 55 in good health. CDR3 residues: CASSTDSTTYEQYF. CDR3 nucleotides: TGTGCCAGTAGTACGGACAGTACTACCTACGAGCAGTACTTC.